Described below is a single T cell receptor (beta chain) sequence and its context. The antigen is unknown. PCR primers comprised 60 Vbeta and 13 Jbeta primers. Sequencing used immunoSEQ multiplex PCR; TCRdb keeps in-frame clones, though not all of them. The sample lists some 98,000 clones; more than 70% were seen once. This record comes from a study of cytomegalovirus exposure and HLA in healthy donors. Study observations and caveats: Prior analysis indicated that the majority of TCR beta V segments exhibited productivity approximately 87% or approximately 30% of the time. Later findings reportedly placed an Asian-associated ancestry cluster below the approximately 670-donor mean for N-insertions. Some TCR beta chains (roughly 160 of them) were listed as cytomegalovirus-associated. TCR beta sequences reportedly predicted the HLA-A and HLA-B alleles of most subjects accurately.

Sequenced sample: PBMCs. The TCR sequence derives from a female donor in good health and CMV-seronegative.

CDR3 in amino acids: CASTDRGSNQPQHF. As DNA, the CDR3 is TGTGCCAGTACCGACAGGGGGAGCAATCAGCCCCAGCATTTT. The chain links TRBV19 to TRBJ1-5; TRBD1 matches at 9 bases. V lost 7 bases and J lost 1; bases outside the gene matches: 2. Germline values: CDR1 LNHDA, CDR2 SQIVND (reference sequence). This CDR3 has 14 residues.